These T cell receptor beta chains were read from a single sample in a study of blood T cell repertoires in COVID-19. Measured with immunoSEQ multiplex PCR; TCRdb has only the in-frame clones, and not every one. The sample has some 330,000 clones; 86% are singletons. The material sequenced was PBMCs or T cells enriched from blood (not recorded which). These receptors were obtained from a young man who had recovered from COVID-19. The CDR3 runs from the conserved cysteine through the conserved F or W. The D gene is left open where the match is weak. Clone size is shown for a subset of rows, as once, few, many or a class of expanded clone.

j_call cdr3_length v_call d_call clone_size cdr3_aa cdr3_nt
TRBJ2-1 16 TRBV7-9 . . CASSSPSGRLNNEQFF TGTGCCAGCAGCTCGCCCAGCGGGCGCCTGAACAATGAGCAGTTCTTC
TRBJ1-2 15 TRBV3-1/TRBV3-2 TRBD1 . CASSPIGQGPHGYTF TGTGCCAGCAGCCCAATCGGACAGGGCCCTCATGGCTACACCTTC
TRBJ1-2 14 TRBV6-6 . . CASRNQQVNYGYTF TGTGCCAGCAGGAACCAACAGGTGAACTATGGCTACACCTTC
TRBJ2-3 13 TRBV12-3/TRBV12-4 TRBD2 . CASSPSGRARQYF TGTGCCAGCAGTCCGTCCGGGAGGGCCCGGCAGTATTTT
TRBJ1-4 14 TRBV18 . . CASSPDSSNEKLFF TGTGCCAGCTCACCCGACAGCAGCAATGAAAAACTGTTTTTT
TRBJ2-3 15 TRBV18 . . CASSRSAVSTDTQYF TGTGCCAGCTCACGTTCAGCGGTCTCCACAGATACGCAGTATTTT
TRBJ2-1 13 TRBV19 TRBD2 once CASSPREGREQFF TGTGCCAGTAGTCCTCGGGAGGGGCGAGAGCAGTTCTTC
TRBJ1-3 14 TRBV7-2 . . CASTLGVSGNTIYF TGTGCCAGCACCCTTGGGGTCTCGGGGAACACCATATATTTT
TRBJ2-5 15 TRBV5-4 . . CASSSDGQGQEAQYF TGTGCCAGCAGCTCCGATGGGCAGGGTCAAGAGGCCCAGTACTTC
TRBJ2-3 16 TRBV2 . few CASRGKALPVTDTQYF TGTGCCAGCAGGGGTAAGGCACTACCGGTCACAGATACGCAGTATTTT
TRBJ2-3 17 TRBV19 . . CASSTQAIRTSTDTQYF TGTGCCAGTAGTACTCAGGCGATACGAACTAGCACAGATACGCAGTATTTT
TRBJ2-7 15 TRBV28 . once CASSPSRGVSYEQYF TGTGCCAGCAGTCCTAGCAGGGGCGTCTCCTACGAGCAGTACTTC
TRBJ1-5 15 TRBV2 TRBD1 few CASSEYRGWNQPQHF TGTGCCAGCAGTGAATACAGGGGTTGGAATCAGCCCCAGCATTTT
TRBJ1-2 14 TRBV5-1 . . CASSLTRWGDGYTF TGCGCCAGCAGCTTGACTCGGTGGGGGGATGGCTACACCTTC
TRBJ2-5 16 TRBV7-6 TRBD2 . CASSGGLAGVGETQYF TGTGCCAGCAGCGGCGGACTAGCGGGGGTTGGGGAGACCCAGTACTTC
TRBJ2-1 16 TRBV28 . . CASSLSAFSSYNEQFF TGTGCCAGCAGTTTATCAGCGTTTAGCTCCTACAATGAGCAGTTCTTC
TRBJ2-7 13 TRBV27 . . CASSLRESYEQYF TGTGCCAGCAGTTTGCGGGAATCCTACGAGCAGTACTTC
TRBJ2-2 17 TRBV7-6 TRBD2 . CASSHPTGGVDTGELFF TGTGCCAGCAGCCACCCGACTGGGGGGGTTGACACCGGGGAGCTGTTTTTT
TRBJ2-1 12 TRBV7-9 . . CASLGTTNEQFF TGTGCCAGCCTTGGAACGACTAATGAGCAGTTCTTC
TRBJ2-3 15 TRBV11-2 . once CASSLVVAGTDTQYF TGTGCCAGCAGCTTAGTCGTGGCAGGGACAGATACGCAGTATTTT
TRBJ2-2 17 TRBV5-1 TRBD2 . CASSFSPGLADTGELFF TGCGCCAGCAGCTTCTCCCCGGGACTAGCGGACACCGGGGAGCTGTTTTTT
TRBJ2-4 15 TRBV5-4 . . CASSLVGTGTNIQYF TGTGCCAGCAGCTTAGTCGGAACAGGGACGAACATTCAGTACTTC
TRBJ1-3 15 TRBV9 . . CASSVRSGSGNTIYF TGTGCCAGCAGCGTACGTTCGGGGTCCGGAAACACCATATATTTT
TRBJ2-7 20 TRBV24-1 TRBD2 . CATSGLRSGLAGETSYEQYF TGTGCCACCAGTGGCTTACGTTCGGGACTAGCGGGCGAAACCTCCTACGAGCAGTACTTC
TRBJ1-5 19 TRBV10-3 . . CAISESTGPGALIYQPQHF TGTGCCATCAGTGAGTCGACTGGGCCAGGGGCATTGATATATCAGCCCCAGCATTTT
TRBJ1-2 15 TRBV19 . . CASSIPTLPFYGYTF TGTGCCAGTAGTATCCCGACACTGCCCTTCTATGGCTACACCTTC
TRBJ2-7 14 TRBV6-5 TRBD2 . CASSIRDYSYEQYF TGTGCCAGCAGTATCCGGGACTACTCCTACGAGCAGTACTTC
TRBJ2-2 15 TRBV6-4 TRBD2 . CASSEGTKDTGELFF TGTGCCAGCAGTGAAGGGACTAAGGACACCGGGGAGCTGTTTTTT
TRBJ2-7 11 TRBV29-1 . . CSVGGGYEQYF TGCAGCGTTGGTGGAGGCTACGAGCAGTACTTC
TRBJ2-1 17 TRBV7-9 TRBD2 . CASSHGTSGGPGNEQFF TGTGCCAGCAGCCACGGGACTAGCGGGGGTCCTGGGAATGAGCAGTTCTTC
TRBJ2-7 15 TRBV7-2 TRBD2 few CASSLGWEGSYEQYF TGTGCCAGCAGCTTAGGGTGGGAGGGCTCCTACGAGCAGTACTTC
TRBJ1-2 14 TRBV29-1 . . CSVEEESWYDGYTF TGCAGCGTTGAAGAGGAGAGCTGGTACGATGGCTACACCTTC
TRBJ2-5 15 TRBV18 TRBD1 . CASSPPAGGQETQYF TGTGCCAGCTCACCACCTGCAGGGGGCCAAGAGACCCAGTACTTC
TRBJ2-1 12 TRBV29-1 . . CSVEDLGAEQFF TGCAGCGTTGAAGATCTCGGTGCCGAGCAGTTCTTC
TRBJ2-7 12 TRBV18 . . CASSPRSYEQYF TGTGCCAGCTCACCCCGCTCCTACGAGCAGTACTTC
TRBJ1-4 16 TRBV4-1 . . CASSHTAPGVDEKLFF TGCGCCAGCAGCCACACGGCCCCGGGGGTTGATGAAAAACTGTTTTTT
TRBJ1-3 16 TRBV5-5 . . CASSLVFRGSGNTIYF TGTGCCAGCAGCCTGGTTTTCCGGGGCTCTGGAAACACCATATATTTT
TRBJ1-5 14 TRBV30 TRBD1 . CAWSVRQGNQPQHF TGTGCCTGGAGTGTACGACAGGGGAATCAGCCCCAGCATTTT
TRBJ1-1 17 TRBV19 . . CASSSKFSGGADTEAFF TGTGCCAGTAGTAGTAAGTTCTCGGGGGGCGCGGACACTGAAGCTTTCTTT
TRBJ2-5 16 TRBV6-5 TRBD2 . CASSLTASGDQETQYF TGTGCCAGCAGTTTGACGGCTAGCGGGGACCAAGAGACCCAGTACTTC
TRBJ2-4 15 TRBV5-1 TRBD1 . CASSTGQGDKNIQYF TGCGCCAGCAGCACGGGACAGGGTGACAAAAACATTCAGTACTTC
TRBJ2-2 19 TRBV11-3 TRBD2 . CASSLDPLLGGHGTGELFF TGTGCCAGCAGCTTAGACCCCCTGTTGGGAGGGCATGGCACCGGGGAGCTGTTTTTT
TRBJ2-3 18 TRBV27 TRBD2 . CASTSGQGGILNTDTQYF TGTGCCAGCACCTCCGGCCAGGGAGGGATCCTTAACACAGATACGCAGTATTTT
TRBJ1-1 17 TRBV19 . . CASSTPPYRGQTIEAFF TGTGCCAGTAGTACTCCTCCGTATCGTGGACAGACTATTGAAGCTTTCTTT
TRBJ1-1 13 TRBV4-1 . . CASSQGQDYEAFF TGCGCCAGCAGCCAAGGACAGGATTACGAAGCTTTCTTT
TRBJ2-1 16 TRBV5-1 . . CASSFYWQAPYNEQFF TGCGCCAGCAGCTTTTATTGGCAGGCCCCCTACAATGAGCAGTTCTTC
TRBJ1-2 13 TRBV24-1 . . CATSDLNFYGYTF TGTGCCACCAGTGATTTGAACTTCTATGGCTACACCTTC
TRBJ1-1 15 TRBV14 . . CASSQETGKDTEAFF TGTGCCAGCAGCCAGGAAACAGGGAAGGACACTGAAGCTTTCTTT
TRBJ2-1 16 TRBV10-1 TRBD2 . CASSGPSGGTYNEQFF TGCGCCAGCAGTGGCCCTAGCGGGGGAACTTACAATGAGCAGTTCTTC
TRBJ1-6 14 TRBV5-4 . . CASRSADRGSPLHF TGTGCCAGCAGGTCTGCGGACAGAGGTTCACCCCTCCACTTT
TRBJ1-5 14 TRBV6-1 . . CASSEYYGNQPQHF TGTGCCAGCAGTGAATATTATGGCAATCAGCCCCAGCATTTT
TRBJ1-1 14 TRBV11-2 TRBD1 . CASTTGQKNTEAFF TGTGCCAGCACCACGGGACAGAAGAACACTGAAGCTTTCTTT
TRBJ1-1 17 TRBV7-9 TRBD1 . CASSSPGTGGLNTEAFF TGTGCCAGCAGCTCCCCCGGGACAGGGGGCTTGAACACTGAAGCTTTCTTT
TRBJ2-7 18 TRBV5-1 TRBD2 . CASSRNPGLAELAHEQYF TGCGCCAGCAGCCGCAATCCGGGACTAGCGGAGCTGGCCCACGAGCAGTACTTC
TRBJ2-7 16 TRBV19 . . CASSIGGNRVAHEQYF TGTGCCAGTAGTATAGGAGGTAACAGGGTGGCCCACGAGCAGTACTTC